This T cell receptor beta chain came from a study of T cells expressing NK-cell markers. This CDR3 comprises 14 residues. CDR1 and CDR2 from the germline V gene are MNHNS and SASEGT. After re-calling the 5' RACE reads, TCRdb lists one entry per CDR3 protein, DNA absent. The sample's table shows about 380,000 distinct CDR3 sequences. Of note for this clonotype: The antigen remains unidentified.

General study points: It was still unclear whether expanded NKG2C+ T cell clones were HCMV specific. The study found these clonotypes also leading the CD3+CD56-NKG2C+ fraction in a few donors.

J is TRBJ1-3 and V is TRBV6-1. This clonotype originated in a man aged 18-75 years in good health. Sequencing input: blood T cells: a sorted CD56 or NKG2C T cell subset, CD4+ or CD8+ T cells, or bulk PBMC T cells (not recorded which). CDR3 protein: CASSVYFAGNTIYF.